These 26 T cell receptor beta chains came from one sample sequenced in a study of blood T cell repertoires in COVID-19. This table comes from immunoSEQ multiplex PCR, and its TCRdb copy is limited to in-frame clones, with some not included. The sample records around 250,000 clones, roughly 84% being singletons. The sample comprised peripheral blood. The receptors stem from a woman between 40 and 50 years old who had recovered from COVID-19.

The rearrangement links TRBV4-1 to TRBJ1-2; D gene uncertain. CDR3 size: 14 residues. V lost 1 base, J lost 6 bases, and 12 bases lay in between. The V gene's germline CDR1 is MGHRA and CDR2 YSYEKL. The CDR3 reads CASSQATADNGYTF. Written as DNA, the CDR3 is TGCGCCAGCAGCCAAGCCACAGCAGACAATGGCTACACCTTC.

This clone was seen once. The chain has TRBV9 and TRBJ1-2, with 8 bases identical to TRBD1. The V and J ends lost 0 bases and 5 bases, in that order; junction bases with no gene match: 6. The CDR3 has 15 residues. CDR1 is SGDLS, CDR2 YYNGEE, per germline. CDR3 DNA: TGTGCCAGCAGCGTAGAGGCAGGGGGCTTGTATGGCTACACCTTC. It translates to CASSVEAGGLYGYTF.

CDR3 DNA sequence: TGTGCCATCAGTGGAATCGATCAAATCCGGGCTTTCTTT. Its translation: CAISGIDQIRAFF. The chain links TRBV10-3 to TRBJ1-1; no clear D. The length of the CDR3 is 13 residues. CDR1 is ENHRY and CDR2 is SYGVKD in the germline V gene. Deletions cut 4 bases from V and 11 bases from J, with 17 bases between.

J is TRBJ1-4 and V is TRBV6-1; D unclear. Between the trimmed V and J ends, which lost 1 base and 7 bases, there was a span of 13 bases. The CDR3 is 15 residues long. CDR1 and CDR2 (germline): MNHNS, SASEGT. The CDR3 nucleotides read TGTGCCAGCAGTGAAGAAGCGAGGAGAAGTGAAAAACTGTTTTTT. This gives the protein CASSEEARRSEKLFF.

The chain uses TRBV19 and TRBJ1-4; no clear D. The length of the CDR3 is 17 residues. The V gene lost 8 bases and the J gene lost 6 bases, with 25 bases spanning the gap. Germline V lookup: CDR1 LNHDA, CDR2 SQIVND (reference sequence). CDR3 protein: CASGRGELTGMDEKLFF. CDR3 DNA sequence: TGTGCCAGTGGACGGGGTGAGCTGACCGGTATGGATGAAAAACTGTTTTTT. The full variable domain, with the rest looked up from reference TRBV19 and TRBJ1-4, is DGGITQSPKYLFRKEGQNVTLSCEQNLNHDAMYWYRQDPGQGLRLIYYSQIVNDFQKGDIAEGYSVSREKKESFPLTVTSAQKNPTAFYLCASGRGELTGMDEKLFFGSGTQLSVL.

The V call is TRBV19, the J call TRBJ2-4, with TRBD1 matching 7 bases. Germline trimming cut 3 bases from V and 7 bases from J; bases unmatched to any gene: 3. CDR3 length equals 13 residues. The germline gives CDR1 LNHDA, CDR2 SQIVND (reference sequence). The CDR3 coding sequence is TGTGCCAGTAGTATTGAGGGGGCGAACATTCAGTACTTC. This sequence encodes CASSIEGANIQYF.

The chain has TRBV9 and TRBJ2-1; D is possibly TRBD2 (6 bases). V lost 7 bases and J 0 bases, leaving 14 bases between the germline ends. This CDR3 is built from 15 residues. Per germline, CDR1 SGDLS and CDR2 YYNGEE. The CDR3 loop reads CASSGLPSSYNEQFF. The CDR3 DNA is TGTGCCAGCTCGGGACTTCCTAGCTCCTACAATGAGCAGTTCTTC.

This clone showed up just once. The chain links TRBV4-1 to TRBJ2-1; 9 bases are shared with TRBD2. The trim removed 4 bases at V and 7 bases at J, leaving 11 bases unmatched. The CDR3 loop spans 16 amino acids. Germline assignment: CDR1 MGHRA and CDR2 YSYEKL. The chain's CDR3 is CASSRPGAGGRNEQFF. CDR3 sequence (DNA): TGCGCCAGCAGCCGACCCGGAGCGGGGGGTAGGAATGAGCAGTTCTTC.

The chain joins TRBV29-1 to TRBJ2-1; D unresolved. There are 13 residues in the CDR3. Germline CDR1 SQVTM, CDR2 ANQGSEA. Trimming removed 2 bases from V and 5 bases from J, with 10 bases in between. In nucleotides, the CDR3 is TGCAGCGTTGAACTGCAACAAGACAATGAGCAGTTCTTC. It is translated as CSVELQQDNEQFF.

The chain recombines TRBV5-4 with TRBJ1-4; a possible D gene is TRBD1 (5 bases). The CDR3 has 15 residues. V gave up 4 bases and J gave up 6 bases, with 16 bases separating them. The germline V gene has CDR1 SGHNT and CDR2 YYREEE (reference sequence). This chain's CDR3 is CASSQKGFMDEKLFF. The CDR3 bases are TGTGCCAGCAGCCAGAAGGGGTTCATGGATGAAAAACTGTTTTTT.

V usage is TRBV6-1 and J usage is TRBJ1-1; no definite D call. The germline V and J ends were trimmed by 3 bases and 6 bases, with 11 bases remaining between them. There are 13 residues in the CDR3. Germline V lookup: CDR1 MNHNS, CDR2 SASEGT. CDR3 residues: CASSDVVPAEAFF. In DNA form, the CDR3 reads TGTGCCAGCAGTGATGTCGTCCCGGCTGAAGCTTTCTTT.

J is TRBJ1-1 and V is TRBV2; the D gene is possibly TRBD1 (5 bases). The CDR3 runs 15 residues. V lost 5 bases, J lost 2 bases, and 15 bases lay in between. Germline lookup yields CDR1 SNHLY and CDR2 FYNNEI. The CDR3 DNA is TGTGCCAGCAGTCCCCGGGGGACGGTAAACACTGAAGCTTTCTTT. Protein: CASSPRGTVNTEAFF.

This rearrangement joins TRBV2 to TRBJ1-6; TRBD1 matches 7 bases. Germline assignment: CDR1 SNHLY and CDR2 FYNNEI. After removal of 3 bases from V and 12 bases from J, the junction contained 5 bases not matched to a gene. The CDR3 contains 13 residues. The CDR3 is CASSEGQPRPLHF. CDR3 coding DNA: TGTGCCAGCAGTGAGGGACAGCCTCGACCCCTCCACTTT.

A remark on this clone: As the CDR3 is not closed by the conserved phenylalanine or tryptophan, this likely results from a read error. The rearrangement links TRBV28 to TRBJ1-2, with a possible D match to TRBD1 (6 bases). Trimming left V 7 bases short and J 7 bases short, with 22 bases between. Germline values: CDR1 MDHEN, CDR2 SYDVKM. This CDR3 is built from 15 residues. The CDR3 reads CASTFGGGGIAGYTL. The CDR3 DNA is TGTGCCAGCACCTTCGGAGGGGGGGGAATAGCTGGCTACACCCTC.

CDR3 region: CATSATDRGGRYEQYF. The CDR3 DNA reads TGTGCCACCAGTGCGACGGACAGGGGAGGAAGGTACGAGCAGTACTTC. The rearrangement links TRBV24-1 to TRBJ2-7; the match to TRBD1 covers 9 bases. The germline V gene has CDR1 KGHDR and CDR2 SFDVKD. The V and J ends lost 5 bases and 4 bases, in that order; junction bases with no gene match: 11. CDR3 length equals 16 residues.

A word on this clone: The identical CDR3 is also encoded by other nucleotide sequences in the sample. This chain connects TRBV7-9 to TRBJ2-7, with D uncertain. The V gene lost 2 bases and the J gene lost 4 bases, with 3 bases spanning the gap. The CDR3 runs 11 residues. Germline V lookup: CDR1 SEHNR, CDR2 FQNEAQ (reference sequence). CDR3 sequence (DNA): TGTGCCAGCAGCTTACTATACGAGCAGTACTTC. Translated: CASSLLYEQYF. Full variable domain (rest looked up from reference TRBV7-9 and TRBJ2-7): DTGVSQNPRHKITKRGQNVTFRCDPISEHNRLYWYRQTLGQGPEFLTYFQNEAQLEKSRLLSDRFSAERPKGSFSTLEIQRTEQGDSAMYLCASSLLYEQYFGPGTRLTVT.

V gene TRBV7-2 combines with J gene TRBJ2-5, with D maybe TRBD2 (7 bases). Germline-derived CDR1 and CDR2 are SGHTA and FQGNSA. V lost 3 bases, J lost 5 bases, and 16 bases lay in between. CDR3 length: 15 residues. The CDR3 coding sequence is TGTGCCAGCAGCTTCGTCCATGGGGGGGGCGAGACCCAGTACTTC. As protein: CASSFVHGGGETQYF. The whole variable domain, filled in from reference TRBV7-2 and TRBJ2-5, reads GAGVSQSPSNKVTEKGKDVELRCDPISGHTALYWYRQSLGQGLEFLIYFQGNSAPDKSGLPSDRFSAERTGGSVSTLTIQRTQQEDSAVYLCASSFVHGGGETQYFGPGTRLLVL.

V gene TRBV19 combines with J gene TRBJ2-4; a weak D match, TRBD1 (6 bases). The V gene's germline CDR1 is LNHDA and CDR2 SQIVND (reference sequence). The CDR3 has 12 amino acids. V lost 3 bases and J lost 6, with 6 bases in between. This CDR3 reads CASSIRGNIQYF. CDR3 nucleotides: TGTGCCAGTAGTATCAGGGGAAACATTCAGTACTTC.

The genes are TRBV7-9 and TRBJ2-7; 11 bases align to TRBD2. Germline assignment: CDR1 SEHNR and CDR2 FQNEAQ (reference sequence). There are 16 residues in the CDR3. The trim removed 4 bases at V and 0 bases at J, leaving 5 bases unmatched. CDR3: CASSYSGGADSYEQYF. As DNA, the CDR3 is TGTGCCAGCAGCTATAGCGGGGGGGCGGACTCCTACGAGCAGTACTTC.

A few counts support this clone. The CDR3 DNA is TGCGCCAGCAGCACGGGACAGTCCGGCAGGCTGTTTTTT. Translated, it gives CASSTGQSGRLFF. The V call is TRBV5-1, the J call TRBJ1-4; 7 bases match TRBD1. V dropped 4 bases and J dropped 14; count of bases not matched to a gene: 11. CDR3 length: 13 amino acids. CDR1 is SGHRS, CDR2 YFSETQ, per germline.

The chain carries TRBV7-2 and TRBJ2-1, with 8 bases identical to TRBD1. The CDR3 contains 13 residues. V shed 8 bases and J 6 bases; nucleotides not matched to a gene: 6. Germline assignment: CDR1 SGHTA and CDR2 FQGNSA. CDR3 in amino acids: CASGRGQGNEQFF. CDR3 nucleotide sequence: TGTGCCAGCGGCAGGGGGCAAGGCAATGAGCAGTTCTTC.

The rearrangement links TRBV28 to TRBJ1-1; TRBD1 is a possible D gene (5 bases). The CDR3 extends over 16 amino acids. V gave up 11 bases and J gave up 5 bases, with 27 bases separating them. Germline CDR1 and CDR2: MDHEN and SYDVKM. This chain's CDR3 is CAAGWGGWGTGTEAFF. In DNA, the CDR3 is TGTGCCGCAGGCTGGGGGGGTTGGGGGACGGGAACTGAAGCTTTCTTT.

This sequence joins TRBV5-5 and TRBJ1-1; D is possibly TRBD1 (6 bases). The V gene lost 6 bases and the J gene lost 0 bases, with 9 bases spanning the gap. Germline V gives CDR1 SGHKS, CDR2 YYEKEE (reference sequence). The CDR3 is 13 amino acids. CDR3 sequence (DNA): TGTGCCAGCACAGGGGCGTTGAACACTGAAGCTTTCTTT. The encoded protein is CASTGALNTEAFF.

Concerning this clone itself: Other DNA sequences in the sample encode the same CDR3. The CDR3 DNA reads as TGCGCCAGCAGCCAAGGACAGGGTAATCAGCCCCAGCATTTT. Translating it yields CASSQGQGNQPQHF. V and J are TRBV4-1 and TRBJ1-5; 7 nucleotides line up with TRBD1. CDR3 length equals 14 residues. The trim removed 1 base at V and 4 bases at J, leaving 1 base unmatched. The germline gives CDR1 MGHRA, CDR2 YSYEKL.

The rearrangement links TRBV28 to TRBJ2-7; 7 bases are a match to TRBD1. The CDR3 sequence is 13 residues long. V shed 5 bases, J shed 5 bases, and the junction held 6 bases outside the gene matches. CDR1 MDHEN and CDR2 SYDVKM come from the germline V gene. The CDR3: CASSPGGWDEQYF. In DNA, the CDR3 is TGTGCCAGCAGTCCAGGGGGTTGGGACGAGCAGTACTTC.

This chain uses TRBV5-4 with TRBJ2-1; TRBD2 matches 9 bases. The germline V gene encodes CDR1 SGHNT and CDR2 YYREEE (reference sequence). The junction had 9 bases not matched to a gene; V was cut back by 1 base and J by 7 bases. The CDR3 is 16 amino acids. Here the CDR3 reads CASSLSVIAGVNEQFF. Here the CDR3 DNA reads TGTGCCAGCAGCTTGTCGGTAATAGCGGGGGTGAATGAGCAGTTCTTC.